This is a list of T cell receptor beta chains from one sample in a study of cytomegalovirus exposure and HLA in healthy donors. TCRdb's copy holds only in-frame clones and misses some; the assay was immunoSEQ multiplex PCR. The data contain roughly 330,000 clones, roughly nine tenths of them singletons. The sequenced material came from PBMCs. These receptor sequences come from a woman aged 25 to 39 in good health and CMV-seropositive. Both conserved end residues are trimmed from each CDR3. Each record gives: J gene, V gene, clone size, D gene, CDR3 protein. D genes are given only for firm matches. Some rows have no size entry. The others give once, few or many, or a class for an expanded clone.

TRBJ2-1	TRBV5-1	NA	TRBD1	ASSPDPTGYRHNEQF
TRBJ2-7	TRBV29-1	NA	TRBD2	SVSLAGGFYEQY
TRBJ1-4	TRBV7-2	NA	TRBD1	ASSQQGTSEKLF
TRBJ1-5	TRBV4-3	NA	TRBD1	ASSTGEFNQPQH
TRBJ1-6	TRBV28	NA	NA	ALRRGRGNSPLH
TRBJ2-2	TRBV11-2	NA	NA	ASSFGAGELF
TRBJ2-1	TRBV29-1	NA	NA	SVGIYNEQF
TRBJ2-1	TRBV5-1	NA	TRBD2	ASSITSGSRDEQF
TRBJ1-3	TRBV15	once	NA	ATSREAGRRSGNTIY
TRBJ2-7	TRBV7-3	NA	NA	ASSLTGVGEQY
TRBJ2-5	TRBV7-2	NA	NA	ASSLERETQY
TRBJ2-7	TRBV5-6	NA	NA	ASSRSYEQY
TRBJ1-2	TRBV28	NA	NA	ASSSGTNGYT
TRBJ1-2	TRBV4-2	NA	NA	ASSQESRGTNYGYT
TRBJ2-5	TRBV6-5	NA	TRBD1	ASRRDRGETQY
TRBJ2-7	TRBV28	NA	TRBD2	ASSGTSGRTYEQY
TRBJ2-1	TRBV25-1	NA	TRBD2	ASKLADYNEQF
TRBJ2-1	TRBV7-2	NA	TRBD1	ASSPRQGDYNEQF
TRBJ1-2	TRBV30	NA	NA	AWRRPSPNNYGYT
TRBJ2-6	TRBV5-1	NA	TRBD1	ASSLATGGVPGANVLT
TRBJ2-1	TRBV7-3	few	TRBD2	ASSLNPPGTSGNNEQF
TRBJ2-7	TRBV6-8	once	NA	ASRDFYEQY
TRBJ2-7	TRBV7-9	NA	TRBD1	ASSLVRDRPYEQY
TRBJ2-1	TRBV9	NA	NA	ASSGPSNEQF
TRBJ1-2	TRBV6-1	once	NA	ASSQIRGYT
TRBJ1-2	TRBV5-4	NA	NA	ASSGEGFRGYT
TRBJ2-1	TRBV7-9	few	TRBD1	ASSFPGQGNEQF
TRBJ2-1	TRBV13	NA	NA	ASRTGDLGSPRGRSYNEQF
TRBJ1-5	TRBV2	NA	NA	ASSNSWRGGVNQPQH
TRBJ2-5	TRBV7-2	NA	TRBD1	ASSPEDRRTQY
TRBJ1-1	TRBV2	NA	NA	ASRVTENTEAF
TRBJ1-5	TRBV5-1	few	NA	ASSLEGGNQPQH
TRBJ2-2	TRBV2	NA	TRBD1	ASSPTGRMAGELF
TRBJ1-1	TRBV28	NA	NA	ASSRTAMNTEAF
TRBJ1-5	TRBV7-8	NA	TRBD1	ASSLRGAGGFDSNQPQH
TRBJ2-5	TRBV5-1	NA	TRBD2	ASSPGLAGGPVETQY
TRBJ2-3	TRBV6-5	NA	NA	ASKPGTATDTQY
TRBJ2-3	TRBV2	NA	NA	ASSGSPLSTDTQY
TRBJ2-2	TRBV5-4	NA	NA	ASSTRTREAGELF
TRBJ2-5	TRBV27	NA	NA	ASSSDSNMAQY
TRBJ2-1	TRBV10-3	once	TRBD2	AISTGTSGAPLGQF
TRBJ1-3	TRBV29-1	NA	TRBD1	SVSGQTSSGNTIY
TRBJ2-2	TRBV7-2	NA	NA	ASSSLVFPVGELF
TRBJ1-1	TRBV6-1	NA	TRBD1	ASSLDRGHSEAF
TRBJ1-2	TRBV6-5	NA	NA	ASKAANYGYT